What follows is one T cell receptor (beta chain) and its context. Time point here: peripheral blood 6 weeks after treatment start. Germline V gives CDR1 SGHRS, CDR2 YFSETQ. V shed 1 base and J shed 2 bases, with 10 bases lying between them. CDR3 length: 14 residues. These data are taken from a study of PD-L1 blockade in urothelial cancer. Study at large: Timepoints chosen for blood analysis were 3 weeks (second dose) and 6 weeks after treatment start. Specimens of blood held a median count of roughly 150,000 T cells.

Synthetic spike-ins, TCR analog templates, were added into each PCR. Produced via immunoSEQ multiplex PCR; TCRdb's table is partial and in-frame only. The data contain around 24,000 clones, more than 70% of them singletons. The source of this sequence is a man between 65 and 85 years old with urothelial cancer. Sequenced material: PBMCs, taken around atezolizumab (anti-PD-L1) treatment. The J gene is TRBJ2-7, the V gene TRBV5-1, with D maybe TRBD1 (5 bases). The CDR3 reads CASSLYPGPYEQYF. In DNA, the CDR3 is TGCGCCAGCAGCTTGTATCCAGGGCCCTACGAGCAGTACTTC. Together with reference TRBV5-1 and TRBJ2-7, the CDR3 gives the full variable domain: KAGVTQTPRYLIKTRGQQVTLSCSPISGHRSVSWYQQTPGQGLQFLFEYFSETQRNKGNFPGRFSGRQFSNSRSEMNVSTLELGDSALYLCASSLYPGPYEQYFGPGTRLTVT.